The present T cell receptor beta chain was sequenced within a study of cytomegalovirus exposure and HLA in healthy donors. For the study at large: It was reported in a later analysis that the 95 to 150 validation repertoires used the same platform as the roughly 700 first-cohort repertoires. Study findings and constraints: Most TCR sequences were rare, but some public TCRs occurred in many donors.

In the case of this clone: Its antigen is not identified.

This CDR3 contains 18 residues. V was cut by 2 bases and J by 1 base, with 18 bases left in between. In germline, CDR1 is SGHVS, CDR2 FQNEAQ. Among the 110 or so subjects of the validation cohort, separate from the approximately 700-subject first cohort, were the donors. Method: immunoSEQ multiplex PCR; TCRdb's copy keeps in-frame clones and lacks some. This sample yields some 170,000 clones, of which roughly nine tenths are seen a single time; around a tenth belongs to the top ten. The sample taken for sequencing was PBMCs. The sequence was collected from a young woman in good health and CMV-seropositive. The chain links TRBV7-8 to TRBJ1-5; perhaps TRBD1 as D (5 bases). The CDR3 sequence is CASSLWVGGVRSNQPQHF. The CDR3 nucleotides read TGTGCCAGCAGCTTATGGGTTGGGGGGGTAAGGAGCAATCAGCCCCAGCATTTT.